A single T cell receptor (beta chain) is shown here with its context. These data are taken from a study of graft-versus-host responses after intestinal transplantation. Some clones are missing from TCRdb's copy, which holds only in-frame ones; the method was immunoSEQ multiplex PCR. The sample yields tens of thousands of clones, roughly 90% seen once. The CDR3 covers 18 residues. Germline V lookup: CDR1 MGHRA, CDR2 YSYEKL. V was pared by 3 bases and J by 3 bases, with 12 bases of the junction left unmatched. The specimen comprised PBMCs, sampled 98 days after intestinal transplantation. V is TRBV4-1 and J is TRBJ2-2; TRBD1 aligns across 8 bases. The receptor's source is a human patient who received an intestinal transplant, so some T cells may come from the graft donor. CDR3 in amino acids: CASSHPKPGQAHTGELFF. The CDR3 DNA follows: TGCGCCAGCAGCCATCCTAAACCGGGACAGGCCCACACCGGGGAGCTGTTTTTT.